This T cell receptor (beta chain) was identified in a study of T cell repertoires in cytomegalovirus infection. The wider study: Recently identified HLA-C-restricted CMV epitopes and well-studied HLA-B-restricted CMV epitopes were used by the study. TCR beta signatures that were public indicated CMV infection and matching HLA type.

CDR1 and CDR2 (germline): SEHNR, FQNEAQ (reference sequence). The CDR3 has 14 amino acids. Trimming removed 7 bases at V and 4 bases at J, with 16 bases between. Study-wide findings and caveats: CMV-specific TCR beta clonotypes restricted by HLA-C were the ones dominating the ex vivo response.

Via MiXCR, TCRdb re-called the reads, giving one row per CDR3 protein. The profile covers about 160,000 distinct CDR3 sequences, with 20% to 25% appearing a single time and 20% to 30% taken by the ten largest. As for this clonotype: What it binds is not known.

The TCR sequence derives from a human donor in good health (CMV status not recorded). Some clones in this sample may be carry-over from other donors' samples. The sample in question was CD8+ T cells from cultured PBMCs, obtained from culture after CMV antigen stimulation. The chain has TRBV7-9 and TRBJ1-2; D ambiguous. The CDR3 DNA reads TGTGCCAGCACCCCACAGATCCCGGGCTATGGCTACACCTTC. Amino acids: CASTPQIPGYGYTF.